The clone carrying this TCR beta chain was counted many times. Its antigen remains unknown. The CDR3 runs to 11 residues. Deletions cut 6 bases from V and 3 bases from J, with 3 bases between. Germline lookup yields CDR1 SNHLY and CDR2 FYNNEI. This record belongs to a study of identical twins. TCRdb reprocessed the 5' RACE reads with MiXCR, giving one entry per CDR3 protein. The repertoire has roughly 540,000 distinct CDR3 sequences, 22% of them found once; the top ten carry about 0.99%. Study-wide points: There were fewer insertions in abundant cord blood beta clonotypes, but memory repertoires showed no such pattern. Among monozygotic twins, out-of-frame TCR alpha sharing exceeded what models predicted.

These data were also filed under a second study, of T cells expressing NK-cell markers. That source adds: For six donors, the dominant NKG2C+ clonotypes made up about 1.0-7.5% of their CD8+ T cells. HCMV specificity of the expanded NKG2C+ T cell clones was not established.

The source is a young woman in good health. The sample taken for sequencing was CD4+ T cells sorted from blood. The chain has TRBV2 and TRBJ2-1; D is unclear. CDR3 in DNA: TGTGCCAGCAGATTCTACAATGAGCAGTTCTTC. It is translated as CASRFYNEQFF.